The entry below gives a single T cell receptor (beta chain) sequence along with its context. This specimen includes other DNA sequences encoding the same CDR3. Seattle researchers signed up patients amid active infection and tracked them longitudinally. The sample comes from a study of blood T cell repertoires in COVID-19. Study overall: Sites in the United States, Italy and Spain provided acute and convalescent COVID-19 samples. Sources were T cells, B-cell-depleted T cells, or PBMCs; the material itself was cDNA or gDNA.

CDR1 is LGHDT, CDR2 YNNKEL, per germline (reference sequence). This CDR3 spans 14 amino acids. Trimming took 2 bases from V and 7 from J; bases not matched to a gene: 1. Measured with immunoSEQ multiplex PCR; TCRdb has only the in-frame clones, and not every one. The table includes about 150,000 clones, about 85% detected once. Sequenced material: peripheral blood. The source is a man in his 60s with COVID-19, enrolled during active disease. This sequence joins TRBV3-1 (or the pseudogene TRBV3-2) and TRBJ1-6; 8 positions match TRBD1. The CDR3 loop reads CASSQTGGNSPLHF. The CDR3 DNA reads TGTGCCAGCAGCCAAACAGGGGGGAATTCACCCCTCCACTTT.